Shown below are 14 T cell receptor beta chains from a single sample sequenced in a study of cytomegalovirus exposure and HLA in healthy donors. TCRdb keeps only in-frame clones here, not all; method: immunoSEQ multiplex PCR. The sample lists 200,000 to 250,000 clones, roughly 84% occurring once. Sequenced input: PBMCs. Receptor source: a woman aged 18-29 years in good health and CMV-seropositive.

The chain joins TRBV5-1 to TRBJ1-3; TRBD1 aligns across 9 bases. This CDR3 has 16 residues. Germline V gene data show CDR1 as SGHRS and CDR2 as YFSETQ. V lost 4 bases to trimming and J lost 4 bases; unmatched junction nucleotides: 9. The CDR3 DNA sequence: TGCGCCAGCAGCCCCTTTACAGGGGGCGAGGGAAACACCATATATTTT. Translating gives CASSPFTGGEGNTIYF.

The chain joins TRBV6-5 to TRBJ2-7; 8 nucleotides align to TRBD1. The V segment lost 0 bases and the J segment 2 bases; nucleotides outside the gene matches: 3. The CDR3 loop spans 15 amino acids. The germline V gene encodes CDR1 MNHEY and CDR2 SVGAGI. For the CDR3, the DNA is TGTGCCAGCAGTTACTCGCCAGGGGGCCCCTACGAGCAGTACTTC. It codes for CASSYSPGGPYEQYF.

The chain recombines TRBV6-1 with TRBJ1-5, with D unclear. V lost 1 base to trimming and J lost 3 bases, with 7 bases between them. Germline loops: CDR1 MNHNS, CDR2 SASEGT. CDR3 length equals 14 residues. For the CDR3, the DNA is TGTGCCAGCAGTGAAGTGTCCATCAATCAGCCCCAGCATTTT. It specifies CASSEVSINQPQHF.

The sample holds a few counts of this clone. This chain connects TRBV5-1 to TRBJ1-5; 7 bases agree with TRBD1. CDR1 SGHRS and CDR2 YFSETQ come from the germline V gene. Trimming at V came to 0 bases and at J to 6 bases, leaving 6 bases not matched to a gene. This CDR3 contains 15 residues. The CDR3 DNA is TGCGCCAGCAGCTTGGCAACAGGGGAAGGTCAGCCCCAGCATTTT. Translated, it gives CASSLATGEGQPQHF.

The sample holds one count of this clone. The chain employs TRBV2 and TRBJ1-4; 9 bases agree with TRBD1. Germline loops: CDR1 SNHLY, CDR2 FYNNEI. J gave up 5 bases and V 7 bases, and 8 bases lay outside the gene matches. The CDR3 has 15 residues. The CDR3 protein is CASTRAGTGNEKLFF. In nucleotides, the CDR3 is TGTGCCAGCACCAGAGCCGGGACAGGGAATGAAAAACTGTTTTTT.

The gene calls are TRBV28 and TRBJ1-5; the match to TRBD1 covers 11 bases. This CDR3 has 15 amino acids. Germline V CDR1 and CDR2: MDHEN, SYDVKM. J gave up 9 bases and V 6 bases, and 10 bases lay outside the gene matches. As DNA, the CDR3 is TGTGCCAGCAGCCACAAGGACAGGGGGCGCGGGCCCCAGCATTTT. Translated, it gives CASSHKDRGRGPQHF.

The chain joins TRBV9 to TRBJ1-2; 8 bases fit TRBD1. Trimming took 0 bases from V and 2 from J; bases not matched to a gene: 6. The CDR3 is made up of 16 amino acids. Germline loops: CDR1 SGDLS, CDR2 YYNGEE. The DNA of the CDR3 is TGTGCCAGCAGCGTAGGCTCAGGGGGCGCGAACTATGGCTACACCTTC. Translation: CASSVGSGGANYGYTF.

The table lists this clone with a count of one. The chain is built from TRBV5-1 and TRBJ1-1; no clear D. The CDR3 has 14 residues. The germline CDR1 and CDR2 sequences are SGHRS and YFSETQ. V was trimmed by 4 bases and J by 2 bases, leaving 12 bases between them. The CDR3 DNA reads as TGCGCCAGCAGCCAACACAGCCTAAACACTGAAGCTTTCTTT. Its translation: CASSQHSLNTEAFF.

This rearrangement joins TRBV6-5 to TRBJ1-3; D is ambiguous. Looked up from germline, CDR1 is MNHEY and CDR2 is SVGAGI. This CDR3 has 14 residues. The V end lost 0 bases, the J end lost 3 bases, and 6 bases lay between the germline ends. The CDR3 coding sequence is TGTGCCAGCAGTTACTCGGAGATTGGAAACACCATATATTTT. As protein: CASSYSEIGNTIYF.

This chain links TRBV12-5 with TRBJ1-1; TRBD1 is a possible D gene (6 bases). The length of the CDR3 is 15 residues. Trimming removed 2 bases at V and 1 base at J, with 11 bases between. From germline, CDR1 is LGHNT and CDR2 FRNRAP. The CDR3, as DNA: TGTGCTAGTGGTTTGTACAGGGATAGGAACACTGAAGCTTTCTTT. Translating gives CASGLYRDRNTEAFF.

The CDR3 loop reads CASSQLRAYEQYF. The CDR3 DNA is TGTGCCAGCAGCCAGCTACGGGCCTACGAGCAGTACTTC. The chain has TRBV28 and TRBJ2-7; D is uncertain. V lost 6 bases to trimming and J lost 2 bases, with 11 bases between them. Germline loops: CDR1 MDHEN, CDR2 SYDVKM. The CDR3 loop spans 13 amino acids.

In nucleotides, the CDR3 is TGTGCCAGCTCACTTCTAGCGGGACCGTCCTACGAGCAGTACTTC. Residues: CASSLLAGPSYEQYF. The gene calls are TRBV18 and TRBJ2-7, with TRBD2 matching 9 bases. This CDR3 has 15 amino acids. CDR1 KGHSH and CDR2 LQKENI come from the germline V gene. V lost 4 bases, J lost 1 base, and 5 bases stayed unmatched.

In regard to this clone: Other DNA sequences in this specimen translate into the identical CDR3. The chain employs TRBV6-5 and TRBJ1-5, with D unresolved. The germline V and J ends were trimmed by 0 bases and 7 bases, with 7 bases remaining between them. CDR1 MNHEY and CDR2 SVGAGI come from the germline V gene. The CDR3 runs 13 residues. The CDR3 DNA is TGTGCCAGCAGTTACTCGAGGGCCCAGCCCCAGCATTTT. Translation gives CASSYSRAQPQHF.

The chain has TRBV27 and TRBJ2-7; TRBD2 matches at 16 bases. This CDR3 has 18 residues. J lost 3 bases, V lost 4 bases, and 9 bases had no gene match. CDR1 MNHEY and CDR2 SMNVEV come from the germline V gene (reference sequence). CDR3 region: CASSSGTSGRALVYEQYF. The CDR3 region has the DNA TGTGCCAGCAGTTCCGGGACTAGCGGGAGGGCCCTCGTCTACGAGCAGTACTTC.